Listed here are 12 T cell receptor beta chains from one sample, sequenced in a study of control samples from healthy donors and cancer patients. Sequenced by immunoSEQ multiplex PCR; TCRdb stores in-frame clones only, minus some. The sample includes about 140,000 clones, about 90% of them seen just once. Source material: blood. These TCRs come from a young man in good health.

The CDR3 here is CASSADRAYEQYF. The CDR3 DNA follows: TGTGCCAGCAGCGCTGACAGGGCGTACGAGCAGTACTTC. This rearrangement joins TRBV6-5 to TRBJ2-7; 7 bases fit TRBD1. The ends lost 6 bases at V and 4 bases at J; junction bases unmatched: 6. The CDR3 spans 13 residues. CDR1 is MNHEY and CDR2 is SVGAGI in the germline V gene.

The chain couples TRBV27 to TRBJ2-3; tentative D call: TRBD1 (6 bases). The CDR3 consists of 16 residues. From germline, CDR1 is MNHEY and CDR2 SMNVEV (reference sequence). Trimming left V 4 bases short and J 0 bases short, with 14 bases between. As DNA, the CDR3 is TGTGCCAGCAGTTACACCGGGACACTGAGCACAGATACGCAGTATTTT. Translating it yields CASSYTGTLSTDTQYF.

The rearrangement joins TRBV2 to TRBJ1-4; 7 bases line up with TRBD1. After removal of 6 bases from V and 3 bases from J, the junction contained 7 bases not matched to a gene. CDR1 and CDR2 from the germline V gene are SNHLY and FYNNEI. CDR3 length equals 15 residues. The CDR3 DNA sequence: TGTGCCAGCAGGTACAGGGGAGGTTCTAATGAAAAACTGTTTTTT. Encoded protein: CASRYRGGSNEKLFF.

V is TRBV5-5 and J is TRBJ1-1; a possible D gene is TRBD1 (6 bases). Per germline, CDR1 SGHKS and CDR2 YYEKEE (reference sequence). This CDR3 is built from 15 residues. V lost 4 bases to trimming and J lost 0 bases, with 13 bases between them. The CDR3 DNA sequence: TGTGCCAGCAGCACGACAGGTCGGATGAACACTGAAGCTTTCTTT. This translates into CASSTTGRMNTEAFF.

This chain uses TRBV29-1 with TRBJ1-3; maybe TRBD1 (6 bases). The CDR3 has 13 amino acids. CDR1 and CDR2 from the germline V gene are SQVTM and ANQGSEA. Trimming left V 4 bases short and J 1 base short, with 8 bases between. CDR3 protein: CSVVTGSGNTIYF. The CDR3, as DNA: TGCAGCGTTGTCACAGGGTCTGGAAACACCATATATTTT.

The chain carries TRBV5-8 and TRBJ1-3, with 7 bases fitting TRBD1. Trimming cost V 4 bases and J 1 base; bases outside gene matches: 5. The CDR3 has 15 amino acids. Germline V gene lookup returns CDR1 SGHTS and CDR2 YDEGEE. DNA for the CDR3: TGTGCCAGCAGCCAGGGGGACTCGTCTGGAAACACCATATATTTT. Amino acid sequence: CASSQGDSSGNTIYF.

The chain is built from TRBV9 and TRBJ1-2; no clear D gene. CDR1 is SGDLS, CDR2 YYNGEE, per germline. V lost 0 bases and J 1 base, leaving 4 bases between the germline ends. This CDR3 comprises 13 residues. CDR3 protein: CASSVGSNYGYTF. In DNA, the CDR3 is TGTGCCAGCAGCGTAGGGAGTAACTATGGCTACACCTTC.

V usage is TRBV6-5 and J usage is TRBJ1-2; 7 nucleotides align to TRBD1. This CDR3 region has 14 residues. CDR1 and CDR2 from the germline V gene are MNHEY and SVGAGI. The V gene end was trimmed by 6 bases and the J gene end by 0 bases; junction bases not matched to a gene: 4. The CDR3 reads CASRTGAANYGYTF. In DNA, the CDR3 is TGTGCCAGCAGAACAGGGGCAGCTAACTATGGCTACACCTTC.

The J gene is TRBJ1-6, the V gene TRBV6-2 or TRBV6-3, with D unclear. With 2 bases removed from V and 9 bases from J, the gap between germline ends came to 8 bases. The CDR3 totals 13 residues. CDR1 is MNHEY and CDR2 is SVGEGT in the germline V gene. DNA of the CDR3: TGTGCCAGCAGTTACGGTGGTGGTTCACCCCTCCACTTT. Translating it yields CASSYGGGSPLHF.

This clone was seen just once. The V and J genes are TRBV7-3 and TRBJ1-4; the match to TRBD1 covers 7 bases. Germline lookup yields CDR1 SGHTA and CDR2 FQGTGA. The V and J ends lost 5 bases and 0 bases, in that order; junction bases with no gene match: 9. The CDR3 is made up of 17 amino acids. The CDR3 DNA sequence: TGTGCCAGCAGCGGGGACAGATCAAGAGCAACTAATGAAAAACTGTTTTTT. Translating gives CASSGDRSRATNEKLFF.

V usage is TRBV6-5 and J usage is TRBJ2-3; possibly TRBD1 for D (5 bases). V gave up 4 bases and J gave up 1 base, with 9 bases separating them. In germline, CDR1 is MNHEY, CDR2 SVGAGI. The CDR3 runs 14 residues. CDR3 amino acids: CASSSDTGTDTQYF. The CDR3 DNA is TGTGCCAGCAGTTCGGACACGGGCACAGATACGCAGTATTTT.

The sample holds one count of this clone. The chain has TRBV9 and TRBJ2-3, with D possibly matching TRBD2 (6 bases). Per the germline V gene, CDR1 is SGDLS and CDR2 is YYNGEE. V lost 0 bases and J 6 bases, leaving 17 bases between the germline ends. CDR3 size: 16 residues. In DNA, the CDR3 is TGTGCCAGCAGCGTAGCAGCGGGCTATCCCGAGGATACGCAGTATTTT. It is translated as CASSVAAGYPEDTQYF.